The 9 T cell receptor beta chains given below trace back to one sample, sequenced in a study of T cells after yellow fever vaccination. In TCRdb, the 5' RACE reads were re-called with MiXCR into one record per CDR3 protein. Altogether nearly 350,000 distinct CDR3 sequences are present, less than 9.5% being singletons, with the ten largest covering 15% to 20%. The material sequenced was PBMCs, taken about 49 days after the first yellow fever vaccination. These receptors were obtained from a man aged 18 to 29 who received the YFV17D yellow fever vaccine.

V is TRBV16 and J is TRBJ1-4, with TRBD1 as a possible D gene (5 bases). This CDR3 comprises 15 residues. Germline lookup yields CDR1 KGHSY and CDR2 FQNENV. V shed 0 bases and J shed 8 bases, with 13 bases lying between them. The CDR3 loop is CASSQSGASVEKLFF. The CDR3 DNA follows: TGTGCCAGCAGCCAATCAGGGGCTTCGGTGGAAAAACTGTTTTTT. Together with reference TRBV16 and TRBJ1-4, the CDR3 gives the full variable domain: GEEVAQTPKHLVRGEGQKAKLYCAPIKGHSYVFWYQQVLKNEFKFLISFQNENVFDETGMPKERFSAKCLPNSPCSLEIQATKLEDSAVYFCASSQSGASVEKLFFGSGTQLSVL.

This clonotype came up a few times. This sequence joins TRBV10-3 and TRBJ1-2; the D gene is possibly TRBD1 (6 bases). Germline CDR1 and CDR2: ENHRY and SYGVKD. Trimming cost V 10 bases and J 0 bases, with 9 bases left between them. This CDR3 has 12 amino acids. This chain's CDR3 is CATWTANYGYTF. In DNA form, the CDR3 reads TGTGCCACATGGACAGCTAACTATGGCTACACCTTC.

In this sample, this clonotype turned up a few times. This chain joins TRBV15 and TRBJ2-1, with a tentative D call TRBD2 (6 bases). This CDR3 is 15 amino acids long. Trimming pared 5 bases from V and 3 bases from J, leaving 14 bases between. Germline-derived CDR1 and CDR2 are LNHNV and YYDKDF (reference sequence). As DNA, the CDR3 is TGTGCCACCAGCCGGGGACTTCAACACTACAATGAGCAGTTCTTC. Translating it yields CATSRGLQHYNEQFF.

This clonotype was seen a handful of times. This chain uses TRBV5-1 with TRBJ1-1, with 8 bases fitting TRBD1. This CDR3 has 15 amino acids. Germline V gene sequence: CDR1 SGHRS, CDR2 YFSETQ. V lost 4 bases to trimming and J lost 7 bases; unmatched junction nucleotides: 12. For the CDR3, the DNA is TGCGCCAGCAGCCGTGGAGGGGGACAGGAGGGTGAAGCTTTCTTT. It is translated as CASSRGGGQEGEAFF.

This clonotype turned up a few times. The V gene is TRBV4-1, the J gene TRBJ1-1; 8 bases are shared with TRBD1. The CDR3 is 14 residues long. Trimming at V came to 4 bases and at J to 1 base, leaving 2 bases not matched to a gene. CDR1 is MGHRA, CDR2 YSYEKL, per germline. CDR3 residues: CASSRGTGNTEAFF. DNA of the CDR3: TGCGCCAGCAGCCGAGGGACAGGGAACACTGAAGCTTTCTTT.

The genes are TRBV12-3 or TRBV12-4 and TRBJ1-6; D is uncertain. The CDR3 totals 13 residues. V was clipped by 3 bases and J by 7 bases, with 7 bases between them. CDR3 in amino acids: CASSLNWNSPLHF. The CDR3 nucleotides read TGTGCCAGCAGTTTGAACTGGAATTCACCCCTCCACTTT.

This clonotype was seen more than once but under ten times. This chain links TRBV3-1 with TRBJ1-2; 8 bases are a match to TRBD1. V was pared by 3 bases and J by 7 bases, with 4 bases of the junction left unmatched. The CDR3 runs 13 residues. Per germline, CDR1 LGHDT and CDR2 YNNKEL (reference sequence). CDR3 in amino acids: CASSHPGGAGYTF. The CDR3 DNA sequence: TGTGCCAGCAGCCACCCAGGGGGCGCTGGCTACACCTTC.

This clonotype was seen only a few times. The rearrangement joins TRBV4-1 to TRBJ2-3; D call uncertain. The CDR3 totals 13 residues. Germline V lookup: CDR1 MGHRA, CDR2 YSYEKL. The V end was cut by 0 bases, the J end by 15 bases, with 16 bases between. The CDR3 protein is CASSQDLGLLEYF. The DNA of the CDR3 is TGCGCCAGCAGCCAAGACCTCGGGTTGTTGGAATATTTT.

Ten or more counts support this clonotype. The chain carries TRBV29-1 and TRBJ1-1, with D tentatively TRBD1 (6 bases). The germline V gene has CDR1 SQVTM and CDR2 ANQGSEA. The CDR3 totals 13 residues. The ends were cut back, 4 bases at V and 0 bases at J, with 9 bases in the middle. CDR3 residues: CSVGRGMNTEAFF. The CDR3, as DNA: TGCAGCGTTGGGAGGGGGATGAACACTGAAGCTTTCTTT.